This T cell receptor (beta chain) was found in a study of blood T cell repertoires in COVID-19. As for the study in general: Both acute and convalescent COVID-19 samples were obtained from the United States, Italy and Spain. PBMCs, B-cell-depleted T cells, or T cells provided the cDNA or gDNA that made up the material.

Authors' methods: Counts of nucleated cells, estimated from reference gene primer amplification, were obtained. Measured with immunoSEQ multiplex PCR; TCRdb has only the in-frame clones, and not every one. V, J and clone size are taken as reported in that table, and D and trimming were inferred from the DNA itself. The repertoire holds some 90,000 clones, with 90% as singletons. The CDR3 runs 14 residues. V shed 7 bases and J shed 4 bases, with 16 bases lying between them. Germline CDR1 reads SGHTA; CDR2 reads FQGNSA. This clonotype was sampled from a woman older than 75 with active or convalescent COVID-19. This sequence joins TRBV7-2 and TRBJ1-2, with no clear D. The sample comprised peripheral blood. The chain's CDR3 is CASTLQNPIYGYTF. CDR3 bases: TGTGCCAGCACCCTCCAGAACCCGATCTATGGCTACACCTTC.